A single T cell receptor (beta chain) is shown here with its context. Its cognate antigen is unknown. This specimen comes from a study of cytomegalovirus exposure and HLA in healthy donors. The study, taken as a whole, reports: Rates of TCR association differed by HLA locus in a later analysis, with DRB1 highest and HLA-C lowest.

V was pared by 1 base and J by 5 bases, with 5 bases of the junction left unmatched. The CDR3 runs to 16 residues. Germline V gene sequence: CDR1 SGHRS, CDR2 YFSETQ. 13 Jbeta primers and 60 Vbeta primers were used for the PCR. Clones were read by immunoSEQ multiplex PCR, and TCRdb kept only the in-frame ones, dropping some. Altogether 150,000 to 250,000 clones are present, around three quarters being singletons, with the ten largest covering 1.5% to 2%. Material: PBMCs. This receptor was taken from a man aged 25 to 40 in good health and CMV-seronegative. The V gene is TRBV5-1, the J gene TRBJ2-3; 12 bases fit TRBD2. CDR3 region: CASSLPSGRAGDTQYF. The CDR3 region has the DNA TGCGCCAGCAGCTTGCCTAGCGGGAGGGCCGGAGATACGCAGTATTTT. Full variable domain (outside the CDR3, taken from reference TRBV5-1 and TRBJ2-3): KAGVTQTPRYLIKTRGQQVTLSCSPISGHRSVSWYQQTPGQGLQFLFEYFSETQRNKGNFPGRFSGRQFSNSRSEMNVSTLELGDSALYLCASSLPSGRAGDTQYFGPGTRLTVL.